These 22 T cell receptor beta chains share one sample of origin, sequenced in a study of shared clonotypes between healthy human individuals. Terminally differentiated effector memory CD45RA+ cells were excluded from the naive CD8 cells, which were CD45RO-negative and positively selected for CCR7. This table comes from immunoSEQ multiplex PCR, and its TCRdb copy is limited to in-frame clones, with some not included. The sample lists 550,000 to 750,000 clones, 90% to 95% occurring once. The sample consisted of naive CD8+ T cells sorted from blood. The receptors come from a man aged 30 to 39 in good health.

DNA of the CDR3: TGCGCCAGCAGCGGCGACAGTCGGGGGACCCAGTACTTC. This translates into CASSGDSRGTQYF. The chain links TRBV5-1 to TRBJ2-5; the D call may be TRBD1 or TRBD2 (5 bases each). Germline V gene sequence: CDR1 SGHRS, CDR2 YFSETQ. CDR3 length equals 13 residues. With 4 bases removed from V and 7 bases from J, the gap between germline ends came to 14 bases.

The V and J genes are TRBV28 and TRBJ2-1; D is possibly TRBD1 or TRBD2 (5 bases each). Trimming took off 4 bases at V and 8 bases at J, with 21 bases between the two ends. The length of the CDR3 is 16 residues. The germline CDR1 and CDR2 sequences are MDHEN and SYDVKM. The CDR3 DNA sequence: TGTGCCAGCAGTTCTACCGAACCCGGGATCAGGGATGAGCAGTTCTTC. Translating gives CASSSTEPGIRDEQFF.

This chain links TRBV9 with TRBJ2-7; D is unresolved. CDR3 size: 12 residues. Trimming shortened V by 0 bases and J by 5 bases, and 6 bases separated the two germline ends. Per germline, CDR1 SGDLS and CDR2 YYNGEE. Written as DNA, the CDR3 is TGTGCCAGCAGCGTAGCCGGAAACGAGCAGTACTTC. Protein: CASSVAGNEQYF.

The gene calls are TRBV7-3 and TRBJ2-7, with 10 bases identical to TRBD1. The CDR3 covers 14 residues. The junction had 7 bases not matched to a gene; V was cut back by 5 bases and J by 6 bases. Germline CDR1 and CDR2: SGHTA and FQGTGA. The CDR3 DNA is TGTGCCAGCAGCAGGACAGGGGGTTCCGGCGAGCAGTACTTC. This encodes CASSRTGGSGEQYF.

J is TRBJ2-7 and V is TRBV27, with D possibly matching TRBD2 (6 bases). The V end was cut by 6 bases, the J end by 2 bases, with 17 bases between. CDR3 length: 15 amino acids. Looked up from germline, CDR1 is MNHEY and CDR2 is SMNVEV (reference sequence). The CDR3 nucleotides are TGTGCCAGCAGACCCGGGTTAGCGGCAACCTACGAGCAGTACTTC. Amino acids: CASRPGLAATYEQYF.

CDR3 residues: CASSLVPHLGETQYF. CDR3 coding DNA: TGTGCCAGCAGCTTAGTCCCCCATTTGGGGGAGACCCAGTACTTC. The chain couples TRBV7-9 to TRBJ2-5; D uncertain. The ends were cut back, 1 base at V and 5 bases at J, with 14 bases in the middle. The CDR3 runs to 15 residues. The V gene's germline CDR1 is SEHNR and CDR2 FQNEAQ (reference sequence).

The genes are TRBV5-1 and TRBJ2-7; 7 positions agree with TRBD1. The CDR3 is 14 amino acids. J gave up 6 bases and V 0 bases, and 6 bases lay outside the gene matches. CDR1 is SGHRS and CDR2 is YFSETQ in the germline V gene. The CDR3 reads CASSLVPGGTEQYF. The CDR3 nucleotides are TGCGCCAGCAGCTTGGTACCAGGGGGTACCGAGCAGTACTTC.

The chain joins TRBV28 to TRBJ2-1, with 12 bases lining up with TRBD2. CDR3 size: 14 residues. The germline V gene encodes CDR1 MDHEN and CDR2 SYDVKM. Trimming removed 5 bases from V and 7 bases from J; junction bases left unmatched: 3. CDR3 region: CASSIGLAGNEQFF. In DNA, the CDR3 is TGTGCCAGCAGTATTGGACTAGCGGGAAATGAGCAGTTCTTC.

V gene TRBV11-2 combines with J gene TRBJ2-7; 7 positions match TRBD1. Germline values: CDR1 SGHAT, CDR2 FQNNGV. Unmatched junction bases numbered 12, after V lost 5 bases and J lost 2 bases. The CDR3 is 16 amino acids. CDR3 nucleotides: TGTGCCAGCAGCCCGTATTCAGGGGGAACAACCTACGAGCAGTACTTC. This translates into CASSPYSGGTTYEQYF.

V usage is TRBV28 and J usage is TRBJ2-7; D is unresolved. The CDR3 extends over 15 amino acids. Germline CDR1 reads MDHEN; CDR2 reads SYDVKM. Deletions cut 2 bases from V and 4 bases from J, with 15 bases between. Written as DNA, the CDR3 is TGTGCCAGCAGTTTAGGTCGGGCTAGAATATACGAGCAGTACTTC. Amino acid sequence: CASSLGRARIYEQYF.

The chain carries TRBV18 and TRBJ2-5, with TRBD1 identical over 9 bases. The CDR3 has 14 residues. Trimming cost V 5 bases and J 5 bases; bases outside gene matches: 6. Germline CDR1 and CDR2: KGHSH and LQKENI. In nucleotides, the CDR3 is TGTGCCAGCTCAACCGGGACAGGGATGGAGACCCAGTACTTC. Protein product: CASSTGTGMETQYF.

The CDR3 coding sequence is TGTGCCAGCAGCTTCCGACCCCTAGGACTAGCGGGACACAATGAGCAGTTCTTC. Protein sequence: CASSFRPLGLAGHNEQFF. V is TRBV7-6 and J is TRBJ2-1, with 12 nucleotides matching TRBD2. The CDR3 is 18 residues long. From germline, CDR1 is SGHVS and CDR2 FNYEAQ. With 3 bases clipped from V and 5 bases from J, the junction kept 11 bases outside the gene matches.

This clone has just one count. Other DNA sequences of this sample code for an identical CDR3. The rearrangement joins TRBV27 to TRBJ2-3; weak D call: TRBD2 (5 bases). V was shortened by 8 bases and J by 0 bases, with 6 bases between the two germline ends. Germline values: CDR1 MNHEY, CDR2 SMNVEV (reference sequence). The CDR3 length is 12 residues. The CDR3 region is CASGLSTDTQYF. Here the CDR3 DNA reads TGTGCCAGCGGACTTAGCACAGATACGCAGTATTTT.

The table lists this clone with a count of one. The sample contains more than one DNA sequence encoding this CDR3. This chain links TRBV7-9 with TRBJ1-5; no reliable D call. V gave up 1 base and J gave up 7 bases, with 8 bases separating them. CDR1 and CDR2 (germline): SEHNR, FQNEAQ (reference sequence). The CDR3 is made up of 13 amino acids. Here the CDR3 DNA reads TGTGCCAGCAGCTTAGGGGGAGGACAGCCCCAGCATTTT. Amino acid sequence: CASSLGGGQPQHF. Drawing the rest from reference TRBV7-9 and TRBJ1-5, the complete variable domain is DTGVSQNPRHKITKRGQNVTFRCDPISEHNRLYWYRQTLGQGPEFLTYFQNEAQLEKSRLLSDRFSAERPKGSFSTLEIQRTEQGDSAMYLCASSLGGGQPQHFGDGTRLSIL.

The genes are TRBV25-1 and TRBJ1-2; 7 nucleotides match TRBD1. The CDR3 runs to 13 residues. V lost 9 bases, J lost 4 bases, and 8 bases stayed unmatched. Germline CDR1 and CDR2: MGHDK and SYGVNS. DNA of the CDR3: TGTGCCAGTGGGGCCCCAGGGGGCTATGGCTACACCTTC. Translating it yields CASGAPGGYGYTF.

This rearrangement joins TRBV5-1 to TRBJ2-7, with 9 positions matching TRBD1. V was clipped by 9 bases and J by 3 bases; unmatched bases: 16. The length of the CDR3 is 16 residues. Per germline, CDR1 SGHRS and CDR2 YFSETQ. The CDR3 protein is CATSILPGTGFYEQYF. The CDR3, as DNA: TGCGCCACCTCAATACTTCCCGGGACAGGGTTCTACGAGCAGTACTTC.

The rearrangement links TRBV2 to TRBJ1-3, with D unclear. V was clipped by 3 bases and J by 2 bases, with 11 bases between them. Germline V gene data show CDR1 as SNHLY and CDR2 as FYNNEI. The CDR3 spans 15 residues. The CDR3 loop is CASSEPGTTGNTIYF. The CDR3 coding sequence is TGTGCCAGCAGTGAGCCCGGCACGACTGGAAACACCATATATTTT.

The chain links TRBV10-3 to TRBJ1-3; D gene unclear. Germline loops: CDR1 ENHRY, CDR2 SYGVKD. This CDR3 spans 14 amino acids. Trimming removed 3 bases from V and 4 bases from J, with 10 bases in between. The chain's CDR3 is CAISDLGPGNTIYF. Here the CDR3 DNA reads TGTGCCATCAGTGACTTAGGACCCGGAAACACCATATATTTT.

This clone occurred once. The chain couples TRBV4-1 to TRBJ2-5, with a possible D match to TRBD1 (5 bases). Germline CDR1 reads MGHRA; CDR2 reads YSYEKL. The CDR3 length is 16 residues. Between the trimmed V and J ends, which lost 5 bases and 1 base, there was a span of 17 bases. The CDR3 DNA is TGCGCCAGCAGCAAGCCACCGGCAGGGCCCCAAGAGACCCAGTACTTC. This sequence encodes CASSKPPAGPQETQYF.

V and J are TRBV7-6 and TRBJ2-7, with 7 bases matching TRBD2. V lost 3 bases to trimming and J lost 0 bases; unmatched junction nucleotides: 5. CDR1 and CDR2 (germline): SGHVS, FNYEAQ. The CDR3 is 15 residues long. The CDR3 loop is CASSFGRDYSYEQYF. DNA for the CDR3: TGTGCCAGCAGCTTTGGCCGGGACTACTCCTACGAGCAGTACTTC.

The chain couples TRBV4-1 to TRBJ2-5; TRBD2 matches 8 bases. With 0 bases clipped from V and 7 bases from J, the junction kept 19 bases outside the gene matches. CDR3 length equals 19 residues. The germline V gene has CDR1 MGHRA and CDR2 YSYEKL. This chain's CDR3 is CASSQDPAGASGLSGTQYF. In DNA, the CDR3 is TGCGCCAGCAGCCAAGATCCCGCCGGGGCTAGCGGGTTGAGCGGGACCCAGTACTTC.

The rearrangement uses TRBV2 and TRBJ2-1; D gene ambiguous. The germline V and J ends were trimmed by 4 bases and 0 bases, with 10 bases remaining between them. Germline V CDR1 and CDR2: SNHLY, FYNNEI. This CDR3 has 15 amino acids. The CDR3 here is CASSAGDLSYNEQFF. The CDR3 DNA is TGTGCCAGCAGTGCCGGAGACCTCTCCTACAATGAGCAGTTCTTC.